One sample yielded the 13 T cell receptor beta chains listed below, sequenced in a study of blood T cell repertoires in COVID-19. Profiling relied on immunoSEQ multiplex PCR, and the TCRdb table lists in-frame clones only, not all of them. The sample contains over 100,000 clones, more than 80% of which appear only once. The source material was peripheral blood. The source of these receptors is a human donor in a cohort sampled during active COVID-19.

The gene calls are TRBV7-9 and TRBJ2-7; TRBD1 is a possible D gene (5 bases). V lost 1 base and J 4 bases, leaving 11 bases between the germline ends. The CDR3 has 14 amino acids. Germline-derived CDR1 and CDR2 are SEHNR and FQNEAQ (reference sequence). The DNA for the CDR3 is TGTGCCAGCAGCTTAGAAGGGGCGGCGTACGAGCAGTACTTC. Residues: CASSLEGAAYEQYF.

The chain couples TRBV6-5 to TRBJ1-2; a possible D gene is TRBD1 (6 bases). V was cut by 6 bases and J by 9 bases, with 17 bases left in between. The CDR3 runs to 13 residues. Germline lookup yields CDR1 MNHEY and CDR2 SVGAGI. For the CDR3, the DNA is TGTGCCAGCAGCGACACAGGGTTCGAAAGCTACACCTTC. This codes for CASSDTGFESYTF.

The CDR3 DNA reads as TGTGCCAGCAGCCCCGAGGCCGGGCCAGGGAAATATGGCTACACCTTC. It yields the protein CASSPEAGPGKYGYTF. The chain employs TRBV7-3 and TRBJ1-2, with D possibly TRBD1 on 5 matching bases. CDR1 is SGHTA, CDR2 FQGTGA, per germline. The V and J ends lost 5 bases and 5 bases respectively, with 21 bases between them. The CDR3 extends over 16 amino acids.

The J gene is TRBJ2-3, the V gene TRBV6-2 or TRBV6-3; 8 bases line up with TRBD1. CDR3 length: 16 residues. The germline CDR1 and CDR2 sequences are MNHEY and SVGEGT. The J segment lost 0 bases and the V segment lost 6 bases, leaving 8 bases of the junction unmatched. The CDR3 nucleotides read TGTGCCAGCAGCCCCGGACAGGGATATAGCACAGATACGCAGTATTTT. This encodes CASSPGQGYSTDTQYF.

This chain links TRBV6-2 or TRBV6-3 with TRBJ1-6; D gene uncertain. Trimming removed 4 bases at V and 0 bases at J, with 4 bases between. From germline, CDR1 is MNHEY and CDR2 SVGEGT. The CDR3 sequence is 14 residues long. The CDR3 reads CASSWSSYNSPLHF. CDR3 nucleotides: TGTGCCAGCAGTTGGAGCTCCTATAATTCACCCCTCCACTTT.

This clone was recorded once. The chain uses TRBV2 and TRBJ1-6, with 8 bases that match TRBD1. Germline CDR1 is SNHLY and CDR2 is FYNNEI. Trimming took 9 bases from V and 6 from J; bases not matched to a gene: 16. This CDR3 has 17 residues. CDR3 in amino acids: CASTGTGALARNSPLHF. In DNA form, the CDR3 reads TGTGCCAGTACCGGGACAGGAGCCCTAGCTCGTAATTCACCCCTCCACTTT.

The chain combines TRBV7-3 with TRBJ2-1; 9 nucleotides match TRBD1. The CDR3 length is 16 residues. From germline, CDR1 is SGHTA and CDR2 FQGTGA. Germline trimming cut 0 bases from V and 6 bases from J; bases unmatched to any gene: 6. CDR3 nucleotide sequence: TGTGCCAGCAGCTTAACAGTAGGGGGACAGGGCAATGAGCAGTTCTTC. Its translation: CASSLTVGGQGNEQFF.

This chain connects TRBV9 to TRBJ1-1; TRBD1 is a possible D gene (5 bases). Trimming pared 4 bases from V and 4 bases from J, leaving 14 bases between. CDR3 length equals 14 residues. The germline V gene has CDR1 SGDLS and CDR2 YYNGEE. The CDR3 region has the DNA TGTGCCAGCAGCTACGGGGGGGAAGGCACTGAAGCTTTCTTT. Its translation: CASSYGGEGTEAFF.

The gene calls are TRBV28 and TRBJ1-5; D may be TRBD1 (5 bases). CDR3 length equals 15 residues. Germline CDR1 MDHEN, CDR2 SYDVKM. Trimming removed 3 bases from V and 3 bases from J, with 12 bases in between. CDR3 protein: CASSFQGLSNQPQHF. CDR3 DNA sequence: TGTGCCAGCAGTTTCCAGGGTTTGTCCAATCAGCCCCAGCATTTT.

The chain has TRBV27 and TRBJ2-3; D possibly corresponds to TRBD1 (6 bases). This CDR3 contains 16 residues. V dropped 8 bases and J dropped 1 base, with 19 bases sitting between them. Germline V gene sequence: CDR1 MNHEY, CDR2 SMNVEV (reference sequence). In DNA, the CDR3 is TGTGCCAGCCGGACAGAACTCCAACTAGGCACAGATACGCAGTATTTT. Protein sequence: CASRTELQLGTDTQYF.

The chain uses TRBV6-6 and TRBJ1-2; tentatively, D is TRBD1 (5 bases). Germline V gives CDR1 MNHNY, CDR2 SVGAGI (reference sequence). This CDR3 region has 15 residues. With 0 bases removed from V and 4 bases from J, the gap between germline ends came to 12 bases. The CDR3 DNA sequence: TGTGCCAGCAGTTACTCAGGGGCCGCCGGCTATGGCTACACCTTC. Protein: CASSYSGAAGYGYTF.

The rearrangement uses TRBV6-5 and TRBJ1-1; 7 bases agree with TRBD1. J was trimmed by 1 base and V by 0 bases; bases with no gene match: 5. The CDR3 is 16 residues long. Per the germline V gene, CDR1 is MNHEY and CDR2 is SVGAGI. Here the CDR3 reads CASSYSTGRRNTEAFF. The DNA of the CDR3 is TGTGCCAGCAGTTACTCGACAGGGAGAAGGAACACTGAAGCTTTCTTT.

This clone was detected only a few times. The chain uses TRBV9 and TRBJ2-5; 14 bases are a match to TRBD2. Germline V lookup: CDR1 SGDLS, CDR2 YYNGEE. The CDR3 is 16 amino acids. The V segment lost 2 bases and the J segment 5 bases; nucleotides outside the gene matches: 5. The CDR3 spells CASSVGLAGVGETQYF. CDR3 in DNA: TGTGCCAGCAGCGTGGGACTAGCGGGAGTAGGCGAGACCCAGTACTTC.